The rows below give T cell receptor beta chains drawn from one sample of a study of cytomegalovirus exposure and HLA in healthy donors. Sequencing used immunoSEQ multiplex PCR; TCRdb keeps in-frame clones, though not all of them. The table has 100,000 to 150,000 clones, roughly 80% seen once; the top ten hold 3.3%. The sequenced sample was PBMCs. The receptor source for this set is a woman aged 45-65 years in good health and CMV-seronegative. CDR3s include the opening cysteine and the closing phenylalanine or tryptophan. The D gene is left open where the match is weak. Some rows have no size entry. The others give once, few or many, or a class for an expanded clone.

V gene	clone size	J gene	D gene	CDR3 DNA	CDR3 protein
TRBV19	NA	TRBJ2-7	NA	TGTGCCAGTAGTGGGGGGAGGTCCTACGAGCAGTACTTC	CASSGGRSYEQYF
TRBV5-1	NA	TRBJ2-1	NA	TGCGCCAGCAGCTTGGACAACTACAATGAGCAGTTCTTC	CASSLDNYNEQFF
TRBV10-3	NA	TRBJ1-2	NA	TGTGCCATCAGTGTCGAGCCCTATGGCTACACCTTC	CAISVEPYGYTF
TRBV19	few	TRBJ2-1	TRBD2	TGTGCCAGTAGACTAGCGGGGGATGCGAATGAGCAGTTCTTC	CASRLAGDANEQFF
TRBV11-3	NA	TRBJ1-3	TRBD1	TGTGCCAGCAGCACCGACAGGGAGCCCATATATTTT	CASSTDREPIYF
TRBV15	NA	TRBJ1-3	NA	TGTGCCACCAGCAGAGCAGGGACTGGAAACACCATATATTTT	CATSRAGTGNTIYF
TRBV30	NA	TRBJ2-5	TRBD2	TGTGCCTGGAGGAGGGTAGCGGGAGTCCAAGAGACCCAGTACTTC	CAWRRVAGVQETQYF
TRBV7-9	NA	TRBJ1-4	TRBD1	TGTTCCAGCAGCTTCGGACAGGCGCAAACTAATGAAAAACTGTTTTTT	CSSSFGQAQTNEKLFF
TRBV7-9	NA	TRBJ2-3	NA	TGTGCCAGCAGCGTGGAGGGGGGGACAGATACGCAGTATTTT	CASSVEGGTDTQYF
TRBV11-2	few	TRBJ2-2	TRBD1	TGTGCCAGCAGCGCAGCCACAGGGGGCACCGGGGAGCTGTTTTTT	CASSAATGGTGELFF
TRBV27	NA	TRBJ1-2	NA	TGTGCCAGCAGTTTGGTAGGGGCGCGGCATGGCTACACCTTC	CASSLVGARHGYTF
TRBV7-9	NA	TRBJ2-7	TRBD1	TGTTCCAGCAGCTTAGTCGGGACAGGCTCCTACGAGCAGTACTTC	CSSSLVGTGSYEQYF
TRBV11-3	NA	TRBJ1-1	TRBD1	TGTGCCAGCAGCAAACAGGGGGCTAGAGCTTTCTTT	CASSKQGARAFF
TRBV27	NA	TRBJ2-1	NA	TGTGCCAGCAGTCCCGGACAAAGCTCCTACAATGAGCAGTTCTTC	CASSPGQSSYNEQFF
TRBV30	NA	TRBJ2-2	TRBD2	TGTGCCTGGAGTGTACCCCGGACTAGCGGCACCGGGGAGCTGTTTTTT	CAWSVPRTSGTGELFF
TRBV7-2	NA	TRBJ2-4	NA	TGTGCCAGCAGCTTCGTGTCCCCCGGGGACATTCAGTACTTC	CASSFVSPGDIQYF
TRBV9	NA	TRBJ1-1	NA	TGTGCCAGCAGCGCAGGCCAGGGGTTCTCGGGCACTGAAGCTTTCTTT	CASSAGQGFSGTEAFF
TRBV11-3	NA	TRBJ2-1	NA	TGTGCCAGCAGCTTAACGGGAGTCAATGAGCAGTTCTTC	CASSLTGVNEQFF